This T cell receptor beta chain was profiled in a study of cytomegalovirus exposure and HLA in healthy donors. Study background: Findings of an earlier analysis included roughly 110 million unique TCR beta sequences from some 180 million T cells. The study, taken as a whole, reports: Rarity marked most TCR sequences, yet some public TCRs occurred in many donors.

Germline assignment: CDR1 GTSNPN and CDR2 SVGIG (reference sequence). This CDR3 has 14 residues. Worth noting for this clone: Its specificity is not known.

Amplification used 60 Vbeta primers and 13 Jbeta primers. Methods used by the authors: Later analysis identified tens of millions of unique TCR beta chains, approximately 10 million shared. Repertoires were generated with immunoSEQ multiplex PCR, while TCRdb's copy carries only in-frame clones and drops some. V and J calls plus clone size are reproduced from that table; the DNA served to infer D and trimming. The sample has over 130,000 clones; 70% to 85% are singletons. The source is a man aged 25 to 40 in good health and CMV-seropositive. This chain joins TRBV30 and TRBJ2-7, with 9 bases lining up with TRBD1. Sequencing was done on a sample of PBMCs. CDR3 nucleotide sequence: TGTGCATCCGAGACCGGGACAGGGATGAGGGAGCAGTACTTC. It is translated as CASETGTGMREQYF. The variable domain in full, completed from reference TRBV30 and TRBJ2-7, reads SQTIHQWPATLVQPVGSPLSLECTVEGTSNPNLYWYRQAAGRGLQLLFYSVGIGQISSEVPQNLSASRPQDRQFILSSKKLLLSDSGFYLCASETGTGMREQYFGPGTRLTVT.